The rows below give T cell receptor beta chains drawn from one sample of a study of blood T cell repertoires in COVID-19. The data were produced by immunoSEQ multiplex PCR, yet TCRdb's version contains in-frame clones alone and is incomplete. Here the sample spans over 60,000 clones, approximately 80% being singletons. What was sequenced was peripheral blood. The receptors originated from a man in his 60s with COVID-19, enrolled during active disease. CDR3s include the opening cysteine and the closing phenylalanine or tryptophan. The order of the fields is J gene, clone size, D gene, V gene, CDR3 protein, CDR3 DNA. D genes are given only for firm matches. The size of a clone is reported for some rows only, either as once, few or many, or as a class for expanded clones.

J gene: TRBJ1-6; clone size: .; D gene: .; V gene: TRBV7-6; CDR3 protein: CASSLEAGQSSYNSPLHF; CDR3 DNA: TGTGCCAGCAGCTTAGAGGCCGGACAGAGCTCCTATAATTCACCCCTCCACTTT
J gene: TRBJ2-6; clone size: once; D gene: .; V gene: TRBV5-1; CDR3 protein: CASSLWRGEPFSGANVLTF; CDR3 DNA: TGCGCCAGCAGCTTGTGGAGGGGTGAGCCGTTCTCTGGGGCCAACGTCCTGACTTTC
J gene: TRBJ2-6; clone size: .; D gene: TRBD2; V gene: TRBV6-2/TRBV6-3; CDR3 protein: CASSTGLTSGSSGANVLTF; CDR3 DNA: TGTGCCAGCAGCACCGGGCTGACTAGCGGGTCCTCTGGGGCCAACGTCCTGACTTTC
J gene: TRBJ2-3; clone size: .; D gene: TRBD1; V gene: TRBV12-5; CDR3 protein: CASGPDRGFTDTQYF; CDR3 DNA: TGTGCTAGTGGGCCGGACAGGGGTTTTACAGATACGCAGTATTTT
J gene: TRBJ2-5; clone size: .; D gene: TRBD1; V gene: TRBV7-7; CDR3 protein: CASSPRTGTQETQYF; CDR3 DNA: TGTGCCAGCAGCCCCAGGACAGGAACTCAAGAGACCCAGTACTTC
J gene: TRBJ1-4; clone size: .; D gene: .; V gene: TRBV4-1; CDR3 protein: CASSGSWRDNEKLFF; CDR3 DNA: TGCGCCAGCAGCGGGAGTTGGAGGGATAATGAAAAACTGTTTTTT
J gene: TRBJ1-6; clone size: .; D gene: TRBD1; V gene: TRBV2; CDR3 protein: CASRPRTGFSSPLHF; CDR3 DNA: TGTGCCAGCAGACCTCGGACAGGCTTTTCCTCACCCCTCCACTTT
J gene: TRBJ1-3; clone size: .; D gene: .; V gene: TRBV30; CDR3 protein: CAWSVSRNTIYF; CDR3 DNA: TGTGCCTGGAGTGTTTCGAGGAACACCATATATTTT
J gene: TRBJ2-5; clone size: .; D gene: .; V gene: TRBV12-5; CDR3 protein: CASGSTTGYQETQYF; CDR3 DNA: TGTGCTAGTGGTTCGACCACAGGGTATCAAGAGACCCAGTACTTC
J gene: TRBJ2-2; clone size: .; D gene: TRBD2; V gene: TRBV25-1; CDR3 protein: CASGLAGVRTGELFF; CDR3 DNA: TGTGCCAGCGGACTAGCGGGAGTGAGAACCGGGGAGCTGTTTTTT
J gene: TRBJ1-5; clone size: .; D gene: .; V gene: TRBV6-1; CDR3 protein: CASSEIGGGQPQHF; CDR3 DNA: TGTGCCAGCAGTGAAATCGGGGGTGGCCAGCCCCAGCATTTT
J gene: TRBJ2-3; clone size: .; D gene: TRBD2; V gene: TRBV7-2; CDR3 protein: CASSPIAGFDTQYF; CDR3 DNA: TGTGCCAGCAGTCCTATAGCGGGATTCGATACGCAGTATTTT
J gene: TRBJ2-2; clone size: .; D gene: TRBD2; V gene: TRBV10-2; CDR3 protein: CASSTSGLAGVANTGELFF; CDR3 DNA: TGCGCCAGCAGCACATCGGGACTAGCGGGAGTCGCGAACACCGGGGAGCTGTTTTTT
J gene: TRBJ2-5; clone size: .; D gene: TRBD2; V gene: TRBV5-1; CDR3 protein: CASTLAGPYQETQYF; CDR3 DNA: TGCGCCAGCACCTTAGCGGGGCCGTACCAAGAGACCCAGTACTTC
J gene: TRBJ2-3; clone size: .; D gene: TRBD2; V gene: TRBV20-1; CDR3 protein: CSASLGGSSTDTQYF; CDR3 DNA: TGCAGTGCTAGTTTGGGGGGGAGCAGCACAGATACGCAGTATTTT
J gene: TRBJ2-2; clone size: .; D gene: TRBD2; V gene: TRBV5-4; CDR3 protein: CASSLDLAGGPNTGELFF; CDR3 DNA: TGTGCCAGCAGCTTGGATCTAGCGGGGGGGCCCAACACCGGGGAGCTGTTTTTT
J gene: TRBJ2-7; clone size: once; D gene: .; V gene: TRBV2; CDR3 protein: CASRLRQSSYEQYF; CDR3 DNA: TGTGCCAGCAGATTGAGACAGAGCTCCTACGAGCAGTACTTC
J gene: TRBJ2-7; clone size: .; D gene: TRBD2; V gene: TRBV5-1; CDR3 protein: CASSSGLAGGLEQYF; CDR3 DNA: TGCGCCAGCAGCTCAGGACTAGCGGGGGGCCTAGAGCAGTACTTC
J gene: TRBJ1-4; clone size: .; D gene: .; V gene: TRBV10-2; CDR3 protein: CASSSGGTNEKLFF; CDR3 DNA: TGCGCCAGCAGTTCGGGAGGAACTAATGAAAAACTGTTTTTT
J gene: TRBJ1-2; clone size: .; D gene: .; V gene: TRBV19; CDR3 protein: CASSTGFLNYGYTF; CDR3 DNA: TGTGCCAGTAGCACAGGGTTTCTTAACTATGGCTACACCTTC
J gene: TRBJ2-1; clone size: .; D gene: TRBD2; V gene: TRBV19; CDR3 protein: CASSGGRGGMNEQFF; CDR3 DNA: TGTGCCAGTAGTGGCGGGAGGGGCGGGATGAATGAGCAGTTCTTC
J gene: TRBJ2-5; clone size: .; D gene: TRBD2; V gene: TRBV7-9; CDR3 protein: CASGPPRAGGELRYF; CDR3 DNA: TGTGCCAGCGGACCCCCGAGGGCGGGAGGGGAGCTTAGGTACTTC
J gene: TRBJ1-4; clone size: .; D gene: .; V gene: TRBV19; CDR3 protein: CASQQPRGGYNEKLFF; CDR3 DNA: TGTGCCAGCCAACAACCACGGGGGGGTTATAATGAAAAACTGTTTTTT
J gene: TRBJ1-3; clone size: .; D gene: TRBD1; V gene: TRBV28; CDR3 protein: CASSLRQGRNTIYF; CDR3 DNA: TGTGCCAGCAGCCTAAGACAGGGGAGAAACACCATATATTTT